This entry lists 12 T cell receptor beta chains sequenced from one sample in a study of cytomegalovirus exposure and HLA in healthy donors. The data were produced by immunoSEQ multiplex PCR, yet TCRdb's version contains in-frame clones alone and is incomplete. The table lists 150,000 or so clones, roughly 89% of them singletons. The sequencing input was PBMCs. The receptors come from a woman aged 25 to 45 in good health and CMV-seronegative.

CDR3 nucleotide sequence: TGTGCCAGTAGTATATCGCTAGTCAATGAGCAGTTCTTC. This codes for CASSISLVNEQFF. The V and J genes are TRBV19 and TRBJ2-1; D gene uncertain. Per germline, CDR1 LNHDA and CDR2 SQIVND (reference sequence). V was trimmed by 2 bases and J by 6 bases, leaving 8 bases between them. The CDR3 spans 13 residues.

V usage is TRBV19 and J usage is TRBJ1-1; D unresolved. The germline V gene has CDR1 LNHDA and CDR2 SQIVND (reference sequence). V gave up 4 bases and J gave up 0 bases, with 3 bases separating them. The CDR3 loop spans 12 amino acids. The CDR3 coding sequence is TGTGCCAGTAGTACGGTGAACACTGAAGCTTTCTTT. It specifies CASSTVNTEAFF.

V and J are TRBV23-1 and TRBJ1-2; TRBD1 agrees at 7 bases. TRBV23-1 is given ORF status, its function remaining uncertain. The CDR3 extends over 13 amino acids. The V and J ends lost 9 bases and 0 bases, in that order; junction bases with no gene match: 4. CDR3 sequence reads: CARPDRANYGYTF. The CDR3 nucleotides are TGCGCCAGACCAGACAGGGCTAACTATGGCTACACCTTC.

The J gene is TRBJ2-3, the V gene TRBV19; TRBD1 matches at 8 bases. V lost 3 bases to trimming and J lost 4 bases; unmatched junction nucleotides: 18. The CDR3 is made up of 19 amino acids. Germline V gives CDR1 LNHDA, CDR2 SQIVND (reference sequence). The CDR3, as DNA: TGTGCCAGTAGTATTGGCTTTGGGACAGGCCGCTTAAGTCCAGATACGCAGTATTTT. The encoded protein is CASSIGFGTGRLSPDTQYF.

The CDR3 region is CASSERGMFMGQDTDTQYF. CDR3 in DNA: TGTGCCAGCAGTGAAAGGGGGATGTTCATGGGACAGGACACAGATACGCAGTATTTT. The gene calls are TRBV2 and TRBJ2-3; 8 nucleotides agree with TRBD1. This CDR3 has 19 amino acids. From germline, CDR1 is SNHLY and CDR2 FYNNEI. The junction had 15 bases not matched to a gene; V was cut back by 2 bases and J by 2 bases.

The CDR3 reads CASTDSYNEQFF. The CDR3 nucleotides read TGTGCCAGCACTGACAGCTACAATGAGCAGTTCTTC. V is TRBV19 and J is TRBJ2-1, with D possibly matching TRBD1 (5 bases). Germline CDR1 reads LNHDA; CDR2 reads SQIVND (reference sequence). The ends were cut back, 9 bases at V and 3 bases at J, with 9 bases in the middle. The CDR3 runs 12 residues.

This clone is a singleton in its sample. This chain uses TRBV7-6 with TRBJ2-2; 11 bases align to TRBD2. The CDR3 totals 15 residues. Germline V gives CDR1 SGHVS, CDR2 FNYEAQ. The J segment lost 4 bases and the V segment lost 4 bases, leaving 2 bases of the junction unmatched. CDR3 sequence reads: CASSSGLAGTGELFF. The CDR3 region has the DNA TGTGCCAGCAGCTCAGGACTAGCGGGCACCGGGGAGCTGTTTTTT.

This CDR3 reads CASRPDSWGSPLHF. CDR3 DNA sequence: TGTGCCAGCAGACCGGACTCGTGGGGATCACCCCTCCACTTT. The V call is TRBV6-5, the J call TRBJ1-6; D is unresolved. V gave up 6 bases and J gave up 10 bases, with 16 bases separating them. The CDR3 loop spans 14 amino acids. CDR1 is MNHEY and CDR2 is SVGAGI in the germline V gene.

The chain uses TRBV18 and TRBJ2-1; D is perhaps TRBD1 (6 bases). Between the trimmed V and J ends, which lost 3 bases and 9 bases, there was a span of 15 bases. The CDR3 loop spans 14 amino acids. CDR1 is KGHSH and CDR2 is LQKENI in the germline V gene. CDR3 sequence (DNA): TGTGCCAGCTCACCGGTCCAGGAAGGGGGTGAGCAGTTCTTC. Encoded protein: CASSPVQEGGEQFF.

This clone was counted once. The rearrangement joins TRBV6-7 to TRBJ2-7, with TRBD2 identical over 11 bases. TRBV6-7 is annotated as an ORF whose role is uncertain. Trimming cost V 6 bases and J 0 bases; bases outside gene matches: 4. CDR3 length: 15 residues. In nucleotides, the CDR3 is TGTGCCAGCAGCTGTAGCGGGGGGGCCTCCTACGAGCAGTACTTC. Translation gives CASSCSGGASYEQYF.

V is TRBV5-6 and J is TRBJ2-2, with D maybe TRBD2 (5 bases). V was pared by 4 bases and J by 1 base, with 14 bases between. The CDR3 is 16 amino acids. Germline CDR1 SGHDT, CDR2 YYEEEE. CDR3: CASSPLHGMNTGELFF. The CDR3 DNA follows: TGTGCCAGCAGCCCCTTACACGGGATGAACACCGGGGAGCTGTTTTTT. The whole variable domain, remainder taken from reference TRBV5-6 and TRBJ2-2, is DAGVTQSPTHLIKTRGQQVTLRCSPKSGHDTVSWYQQALGQGPQFIFQYYEEEERQRGNFPDRFSGHQFPNYSSELNVNALLLGDSALYLCASSPLHGMNTGELFFGEGSRLTVL.

The gene calls are TRBV11-2 and TRBJ1-1, with TRBD1 matching 7 bases. Germline V lookup: CDR1 SGHAT, CDR2 FQNNGV. The CDR3 loop spans 15 amino acids. With 1 base clipped from V and 3 bases from J, the junction kept 5 bases outside the gene matches. The CDR3 bases are TGTGCCAGCAGCTTAGCTACCCAGGGGGACACTGAAGCTTTCTTT. Amino acid sequence: CASSLATQGDTEAFF.